Following are 8 T cell receptor beta chains from one sample sequenced in a study of T-cell reconstitution after alpha-beta-depleted transplantation in children. The authors prepared the TCRbeta library with unique molecular identifiers. TCRdb redid the calling of the PCR reads with MiXCR, one entry per CDR3 protein. The sample has a few hundred thousand distinct CDR3 sequences; 10% are singletons. The sequencing used PBMCs from the stem cell graft donor, collected from the stem cell graft. These receptors all come from a human donor who donated a stem cell graft to a child with acute lymphoblastic leukemia.

This rearrangement joins TRBV19 to TRBJ1-4; 7 nucleotides match TRBD1. The V gene's germline CDR1 is LNHDA and CDR2 SQIVND (reference sequence). V was pared by 3 bases and J by 4 bases, with 5 bases of the junction left unmatched. The CDR3 contains 15 residues. CDR3 bases: TGTGCCAGTAGTATCGGGACAGCCCTTAATGAAAAACTGTTTTTT. Amino acid sequence: CASSIGTALNEKLFF.

This clonotype occurred many times. The chain has TRBV5-1 and TRBJ1-3; D uncertain. Between the trimmed V and J ends, which lost 5 bases and 0 bases, there was a span of 12 bases. The CDR3 loop spans 15 amino acids. Germline CDR1 is SGHRS and CDR2 is YFSETQ. CDR3 sequence (DNA): TGCGCCAGCAGAAGGGAGGCGAGCTCTGGAAACACCATATATTTT. It codes for CASRREASSGNTIYF.

The rearrangement uses TRBV12-3 or TRBV12-4 and TRBJ2-5; the D gene is possibly TRBD2 (6 bases). CDR3 length equals 13 residues. The V end lost 8 bases, the J end lost 6 bases, and 16 bases lay between the germline ends. This CDR3 reads CASGIGSPKTQYF. In nucleotides, the CDR3 is TGTGCCAGCGGGATCGGGAGCCCAAAGACCCAGTACTTC.

The rearrangement links TRBV29-1 to TRBJ2-7; TRBD2 agrees at 11 bases. V was clipped by 6 bases and J by 3 bases; unmatched bases: 10. The germline V gene has CDR1 SQVTM and CDR2 ANQGSEA. This CDR3 has 15 amino acids. Here the CDR3 DNA reads TGCAGCGTCCAGGGAACTAGCGGGGGAAGCTACGAGCAGTACTTC. Protein sequence: CSVQGTSGGSYEQYF.

This rearrangement joins TRBV12-3 or TRBV12-4 to TRBJ2-6; D gene uncertain. V shed 7 bases and J shed 0 bases, with 10 bases lying between them. This CDR3 is 15 amino acids long. The CDR3 loop reads CASNKAFSGANVLTF. The CDR3 coding sequence is TGTGCCAGCAATAAGGCCTTCTCTGGGGCCAACGTCCTGACTTTC.

Ten or more counts support this clonotype. The chain recombines TRBV6-1 with TRBJ1-2; D remains ambiguous. V lost 5 bases and J lost 4, with 11 bases in between. Germline CDR1 MNHNS, CDR2 SASEGT. The CDR3 consists of 13 residues. CDR3 region: CASSPEGGYGYTF. Here the CDR3 DNA reads TGTGCCAGCAGTCCGGAGGGAGGCTATGGCTACACCTTC.

The genes are TRBV27 and TRBJ2-1; 7 bases are a match to TRBD2. The CDR3 loop spans 15 amino acids. Per germline, CDR1 MNHEY and CDR2 SMNVEV (reference sequence). With V trimmed by 2 bases and J by 4 bases, 5 bases remained unmatched. CDR3 DNA: TGTGCCAGCAGTTTAGCGGGAGCCATTTACAATGAGCAGTTCTTC. Translation gives CASSLAGAIYNEQFF.

This clonotype was picked up a small number of times. The chain uses TRBV18 and TRBJ2-1; D gene unclear. This CDR3 is built from 16 residues. V was shortened by 6 bases and J by 3 bases, with 18 bases between the two germline ends. In germline, CDR1 is KGHSH, CDR2 LQKENI. CDR3 nucleotide sequence: TGTGCCAGCTCCCCCGTACTCCAGGTAGGCTACAATGAGCAGTTCTTC. Its protein is CASSPVLQVGYNEQFF.